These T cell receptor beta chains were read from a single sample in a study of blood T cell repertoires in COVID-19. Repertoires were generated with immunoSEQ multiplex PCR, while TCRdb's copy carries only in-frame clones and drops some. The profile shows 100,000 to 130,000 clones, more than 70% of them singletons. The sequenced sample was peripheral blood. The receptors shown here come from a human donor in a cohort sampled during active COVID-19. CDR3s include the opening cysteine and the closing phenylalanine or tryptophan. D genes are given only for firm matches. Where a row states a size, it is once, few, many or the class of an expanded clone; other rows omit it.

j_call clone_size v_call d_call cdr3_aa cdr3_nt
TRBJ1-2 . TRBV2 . CASRQENYGYTF TGTGCCAGCAGGCAAGAGAACTATGGCTACACCTTC
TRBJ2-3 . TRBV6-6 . CASSNSVAPGGYF TGTGCCAGCAGTAACTCAGTTGCCCCCGGTGGGTATTTT
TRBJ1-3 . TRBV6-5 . CASRGTPWDTIYF TGTGCCAGCAGAGGGACTCCTTGGGACACCATATATTTT
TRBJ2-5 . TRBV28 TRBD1 CASEDRVKETQYF TGTGCCAGCGAGGACAGGGTGAAAGAGACCCAGTACTTC
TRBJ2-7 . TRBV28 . CASSLSAGSYEQYF TGTGCCAGCAGTTTATCGGCAGGCTCCTACGAGCAGTACTTC
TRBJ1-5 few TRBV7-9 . CASSPINQPQHF TGTGCCAGCAGCCCTATTAATCAGCCCCAGCATTTT
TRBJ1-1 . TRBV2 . CASSASGSGTEAFF TGTGCCAGCAGTGCCTCGGGTTCGGGCACTGAAGCTTTCTTT
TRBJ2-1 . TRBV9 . CASASGGGIYNEQFF TGTGCCAGCGCTAGTGGAGGAGGTATTTACAATGAGCAGTTCTTC
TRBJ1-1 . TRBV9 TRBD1 CASSERDRPNTEAFF TGTGCCAGCAGCGAACGGGACAGGCCGAACACTGAAGCTTTCTTT
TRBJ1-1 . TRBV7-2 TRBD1 CASSFTGGGTEAFF TGTGCCAGCAGCTTTACAGGGGGTGGCACTGAAGCTTTCTTT
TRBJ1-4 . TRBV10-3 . CAISPSGGDHQTNEKLFF TGTGCCATCAGTCCCTCTGGCGGGGATCATCAGACTAATGAAAAACTGTTTTTT
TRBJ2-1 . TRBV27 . CASSWQVPYNEQFF TGTGCCAGCAGTTGGCAGGTACCCTACAATGAGCAGTTCTTC
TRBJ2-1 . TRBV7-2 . CASSSRESSLHNEQFF TGTGCCAGCAGCTCCCGGGAGAGCTCCTTGCACAATGAGCAGTTCTTC
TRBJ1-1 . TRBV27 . CASSFGQNTEAFF TGTGCCAGCAGTTTCGGTCAGAACACTGAAGCTTTCTTT
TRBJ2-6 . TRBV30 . CAWSVWGLGFSGANVLTF TGTGCCTGGAGTGTATGGGGACTCGGATTCTCTGGGGCCAACGTCCTGACTTTC
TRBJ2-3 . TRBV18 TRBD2 CASSPGLAGHTDTQYF TGTGCCAGCTCACCAGGACTAGCGGGACATACAGATACGCAGTATTTT
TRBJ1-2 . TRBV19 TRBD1 CASRGGQGTNYGYTF TGTGCCAGTAGAGGGGGACAGGGGACTAACTATGGCTACACCTTC
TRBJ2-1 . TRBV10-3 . CAIRSGGNYNEQFF TGTGCCATCAGATCTGGAGGGAACTACAATGAGCAGTTCTTC
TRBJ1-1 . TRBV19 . CASSIVRNTEAFF TGTGCCAGTAGTATAGTGAGGAACACTGAAGCTTTCTTT
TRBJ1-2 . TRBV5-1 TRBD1 CASSLDQGAVGYGYTF TGCGCCAGCAGCTTGGACCAGGGGGCGGTGGGCTATGGCTACACCTTC
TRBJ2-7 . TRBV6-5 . CASSFSTLASGEQYF TGTGCCAGCAGTTTCTCAACCTTGGCCTCCGGGGAGCAGTACTTC
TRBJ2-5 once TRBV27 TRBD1 CTSRGQGNQETQYF TGTACCAGCAGAGGACAGGGTAACCAAGAGACCCAGTACTTC
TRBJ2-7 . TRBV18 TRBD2 CASSPPLAESSYEQYF TGTGCCAGCTCACCCCCACTAGCGGAGAGCTCCTACGAGCAGTACTTC
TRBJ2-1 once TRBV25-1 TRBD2 CASSSGTSGGHSYNEQFF TGTGCCAGCAGCTCCGGGACTAGCGGGGGCCACTCCTACAATGAGCAGTTCTTC
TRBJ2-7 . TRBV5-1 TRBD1 CASSLATGGAYEQYF TGCGCCAGCAGCTTGGCAACAGGGGGCGCCTACGAGCAGTACTTC
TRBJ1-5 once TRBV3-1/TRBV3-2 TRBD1 CASSPGQFNQPQHF TGTGCCAGCAGCCCGGGACAGTTCAATCAGCCCCAGCATTTT
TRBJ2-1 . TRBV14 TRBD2 CASSRTSWSSYNEQFF TGTGCCAGCAGCCGGACTAGTTGGAGCTCCTACAATGAGCAGTTCTTC
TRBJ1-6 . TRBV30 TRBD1 CAWSPDRGFGNSPLHF TGTGCCTGGAGTCCCGACAGGGGCTTTGGGAATTCACCCCTCCACTTT
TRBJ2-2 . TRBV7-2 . CASSFGGNTGELFF TGTGCCAGCAGCTTCGGCGGGAACACCGGGGAGCTGTTTTTT
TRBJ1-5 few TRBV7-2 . CASSGQRNQPQHF TGTGCCAGCAGCGGACAGAGAAATCAGCCCCAGCATTTT
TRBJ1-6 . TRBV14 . CASSQGWGGRSPLHF TGTGCCAGCAGCCAAGGTTGGGGGGGCAGGTCACCCCTCCACTTT
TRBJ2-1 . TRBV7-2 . CASSLVRVEQFF TGTGCCAGCAGCTTAGTCAGGGTGGAGCAGTTCTTC
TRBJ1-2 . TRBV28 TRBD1 CASSLPGQGYGYTF TGTGCCAGCAGTCTCCCGGGACAGGGCTATGGCTACACCTTC
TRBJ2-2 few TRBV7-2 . CASSSRLQGGSGELFF TGTGCCAGCAGCTCCCGGCTTCAGGGAGGCTCCGGGGAGCTGTTTTTT
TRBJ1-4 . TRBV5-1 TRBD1 CASSPTGVTNEKLFF TGCGCCAGCAGTCCTACAGGGGTAACTAATGAAAAACTGTTTTTT
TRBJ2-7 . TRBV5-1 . CASRLGGSYYEQYF TGCGCCAGCAGACTTGGAGGCAGTTATTACGAGCAGTACTTC
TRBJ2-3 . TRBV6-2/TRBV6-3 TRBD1 CASSYSVRTGNTDTQYF TGTGCCAGCAGTTACTCCGTTCGGACAGGGAACACAGATACGCAGTATTTT
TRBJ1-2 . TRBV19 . CASSTPPDSGYTF TGTGCCAGTAGTACCCCCCCTGACAGCGGCTACACCTTC
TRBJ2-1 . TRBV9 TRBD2 CASSLTKTGTSGRGTYNEQFF TGTGCCAGCAGCTTAACAAAAACCGGGACTAGCGGGAGGGGGACCTACAATGAGCAGTTCTTC
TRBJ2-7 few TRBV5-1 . CASSLADEQYF TGCGCCAGCAGCTTGGCCGACGAGCAGTACTTC
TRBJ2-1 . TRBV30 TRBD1 CAWSPQGRGFLNEQFF TGTGCCTGGAGTCCTCAGGGCAGGGGGTTTCTGAATGAGCAGTTCTTC
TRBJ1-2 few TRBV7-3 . CASSLTGTGNGYTF TGTGCCAGCAGCTTAACGGGCACAGGGAATGGCTACACCTTC
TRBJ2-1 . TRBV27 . CASSLRLATYNEQFF TGTGCCAGCAGTTTAAGGCTAGCGACCTACAATGAGCAGTTCTTC
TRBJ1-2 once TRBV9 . CASSVGGDYGYTF TGTGCCAGCAGCGTAGGGGGCGACTATGGCTACACCTTC
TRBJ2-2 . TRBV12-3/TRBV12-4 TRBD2 CASRRGDTGELFF TGTGCCAGCAGGCGGGGGGACACCGGGGAGCTGTTTTTT